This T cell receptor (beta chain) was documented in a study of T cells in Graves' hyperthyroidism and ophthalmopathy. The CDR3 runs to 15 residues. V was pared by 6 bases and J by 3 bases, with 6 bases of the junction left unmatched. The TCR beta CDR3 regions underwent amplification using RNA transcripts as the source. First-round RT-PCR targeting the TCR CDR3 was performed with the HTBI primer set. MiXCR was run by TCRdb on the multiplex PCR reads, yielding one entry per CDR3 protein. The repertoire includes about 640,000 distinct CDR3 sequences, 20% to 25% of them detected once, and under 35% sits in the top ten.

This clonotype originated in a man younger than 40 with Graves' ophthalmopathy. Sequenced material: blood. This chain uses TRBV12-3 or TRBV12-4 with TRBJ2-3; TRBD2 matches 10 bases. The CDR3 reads CASSRGSGRTDTQYF. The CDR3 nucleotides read TGTGCCAGCAGCCGTGGTAGCGGGAGGACAGATACGCAGTATTTT.